This passage covers 14 T cell receptor beta chains from one sample sequenced in a study of control samples from healthy donors and cancer patients. Profiled with immunoSEQ multiplex PCR; TCRdb holds only in-frame clones, not every one. The repertoire holds 150,000 to 200,000 clones, roughly 88% seen once, with 1.5% to 2% in the top ten. Sequencing used blood. All receptors come from a young man in good health.

The table lists this clone with a count of one. Written as DNA, the CDR3 is TGTGCCAGCAGTTACTCCCCAGCAAACACCATATATTTT. It specifies CASSYSPANTIYF. The chain employs TRBV6-5 and TRBJ1-3; D unresolved. Trimming took off 0 bases at V and 6 bases at J, with 6 bases between the two ends. The CDR3 runs to 13 residues. CDR1 is MNHEY and CDR2 is SVGAGI in the germline V gene.

This clone was counted a single time. The chain uses TRBV5-1 and TRBJ1-1; D remains ambiguous. The V end was cut by 4 bases, the J end by 2 bases, with 12 bases between. Germline V gene sequence: CDR1 SGHRS, CDR2 YFSETQ. This CDR3 contains 14 residues. The CDR3 coding sequence is TGCGCCAGCAGCACGTACAGCTCAAACACTGAAGCTTTCTTT. Translated, it gives CASSTYSSNTEAFF.

This chain uses TRBV12-3 or TRBV12-4 with TRBJ1-1, with a weak D call TRBD1 (5 bases). The V gene lost 4 bases and the J gene lost 4 bases, with 7 bases spanning the gap. CDR3 size: 12 residues. The CDR3 here is CASSSGLTEAFF. Here the CDR3 DNA reads TGTGCCAGCAGTTCAGGGCTCACTGAAGCTTTCTTT.

This chain links TRBV7-8 with TRBJ1-6, with 9 bases aligning to TRBD1. In germline, CDR1 is SGHVS, CDR2 FQNEAQ. The CDR3 has 15 amino acids. Unmatched junction bases numbered 7, after V lost 4 bases and J lost 9 bases. The CDR3 sequence: CASSYQTGGGSPLHF. The CDR3 coding sequence is TGTGCCAGCAGCTACCAGACAGGGGGGGGTTCACCCCTCCACTTT.

The chain couples TRBV27 to TRBJ1-1; D unresolved. Germline CDR1 is MNHEY and CDR2 is SMNVEV (reference sequence). Trimming removed 3 bases from V and 4 bases from J, with 9 bases in between. This CDR3 contains 13 residues. For the CDR3, the DNA is TGTGCCAGCAGTTTGGCACCCACCACTGAAGCTTTCTTT. Translating it yields CASSLAPTTEAFF.

The chain recombines TRBV6-5 with TRBJ1-2; 8 bases fit TRBD1. The germline CDR1 and CDR2 sequences are MNHEY and SVGAGI. Trimming at V came to 6 bases and at J to 4 bases, leaving 4 bases not matched to a gene. The CDR3 has 13 amino acids. This CDR3 reads CASRGQGVYGYTF. CDR3 coding DNA: TGTGCCAGCAGAGGACAGGGAGTCTATGGCTACACCTTC.

V usage is TRBV4-3 and J usage is TRBJ2-3, with 7 bases aligning to TRBD1. Germline-derived CDR1 and CDR2 are LGHNA and YSLEER. The V and J ends lost 3 bases and 4 bases, in that order; junction bases with no gene match: 16. This CDR3 spans 18 amino acids. The CDR3 nucleotides read TGCGCCAGCAGCCATGGCTGGGATCGACAGGGTTTACCAGATACGCAGTATTTT. Its protein product is CASSHGWDRQGLPDTQYF.

The sample holds one count of this clone. The J gene is TRBJ1-2, the V gene TRBV13; TRBD1 aligns across 8 bases. This CDR3 is 15 amino acids long. The germline V gene has CDR1 PRHDT and CDR2 FYEKMQ (reference sequence). V shed 4 bases and J 2 bases; nucleotides not matched to a gene: 6. CDR3: CASSSRTGSNYGYTF. CDR3 DNA: TGTGCCAGCAGCTCAAGGACAGGGTCAAACTATGGCTACACCTTC.

The genes are TRBV9 and TRBJ2-3; 10 bases line up with TRBD1. The germline gives CDR1 SGDLS, CDR2 YYNGEE. J lost 3 bases, V lost 2 bases, and 6 bases had no gene match. The CDR3 runs 16 residues. The CDR3 loop is CASSVGDRGFTDTQYF. In nucleotides, the CDR3 is TGTGCCAGCAGCGTCGGGGACAGGGGTTTTACAGATACGCAGTATTTT.

V gene TRBV19 combines with J gene TRBJ1-3; TRBD1 is a possible D gene (5 bases). The V and J ends lost 5 bases and 6 bases respectively, with 23 bases between them. Germline V gene lookup returns CDR1 LNHDA and CDR2 SQIVND (reference sequence). The CDR3 consists of 17 residues. CDR3 amino acids: CASSEPLRRGVENTIYF. CDR3 sequence (DNA): TGTGCCAGTAGTGAGCCACTGCGCCGGGGGGTTGAAAACACCATATATTTT.

The V call is TRBV6-5, the J call TRBJ1-5; a weak D match, TRBD1 (6 bases). Germline V CDR1 and CDR2: MNHEY, SVGAGI. The ends were cut back, 10 bases at V and 2 bases at J, with 12 bases in the middle. The CDR3 covers 13 residues. This CDR3 is CATRGRGNQPQHF. CDR3 bases: TGTGCCACCAGGGGCAGGGGCAATCAGCCCCAGCATTTT.

The count of this clone is one. This sequence joins TRBV7-9 and TRBJ1-2; D ambiguous. The CDR3 sequence is 15 residues long. Deletions cut 1 base from V and 4 bases from J, with 13 bases between. CDR1 and CDR2 (germline): SEHNR, FQNEAQ (reference sequence). The CDR3 sequence: CASSLVPQFSYGYTF. The DNA for the CDR3 is TGTGCCAGCAGCTTAGTCCCACAATTCTCCTATGGCTACACCTTC.

The V gene is TRBV18, the J gene TRBJ2-1; a weak D match, TRBD1 (5 bases). The CDR3 sequence is 16 residues long. The V and J ends lost 2 bases and 1 base respectively, with 12 bases between them. Per the germline V gene, CDR1 is KGHSH and CDR2 is LQKENI. The CDR3 region has the DNA TGTGCCAGCTCACCAAGCATGACAGCTTCCTACAATGAGCAGTTCTTC. Amino acid sequence: CASSPSMTASYNEQFF.

The rearrangement joins TRBV19 to TRBJ1-1; tentative D call: TRBD1 (5 bases). CDR1 is LNHDA, CDR2 SQIVND, per germline (reference sequence). The V gene lost 5 bases and the J gene lost 10 bases, with 20 bases spanning the gap. The CDR3 consists of 14 residues. Written as DNA, the CDR3 is TGTGCCAGTAGTGAACCGGGACTCCTGTCGGGAGCTTTCTTT. As protein: CASSEPGLLSGAFF.